Listed below are T cell receptor beta chains from one sample, sequenced in a study of cytomegalovirus exposure and HLA in healthy donors. Produced via immunoSEQ multiplex PCR; TCRdb's table is partial and in-frame only. The sample records under 250,000 clones, around 83% being singletons. The sequenced sample was PBMCs. The source is a woman aged 40-49 years in good health and CMV-seronegative. The CDR3 runs from the conserved cysteine through the conserved F or W. A D gene is named only where the DNA matches it firmly. Only some rows state a clone size, as once, few, many or a class for expanded clones.

d_call | cdr3_length | j_call | clone_size | v_call | cdr3_nt | cdr3_aa
TRBD2 | 14 | TRBJ2-7 | NA | TRBV2 | TGTGCCAGCAGTGTGGGCGGGGGAGCCTACGAGCAGTACTTC | CASSVGGGAYEQYF
TRBD1 | 12 | TRBJ1-2 | NA | TRBV7-2 | TGTGCCAGCACGGACAGGTACTATGGCTACACCTTC | CASTDRYYGYTF
TRBD2 | 15 | TRBJ2-5 | NA | TRBV6-1 | TGTGCCAGCAAGCGGGAGGGCCTCTCCCAAGAGACCCAGTACTTC | CASKREGLSQETQYF
TRBD1 | 16 | TRBJ1-2 | once | TRBV7-8 | TGTGCCAGCAGCTTGTTCTACGGGACAGGGTATAGCGGCTACACCTTC | CASSLFYGTGYSGYTF
TRBD1 | 13 | TRBJ1-1 | few | TRBV10-3 | TGTGCCATCAGCGGACAGGGGTACACTGAAGCTTTCTTT | CAISGQGYTEAFF
NA | 11 | TRBJ1-1 | once | TRBV30 | TGTGCCTGGAGGTACAGGGAGTGGGCTTTCTTT | CAWRYREWAFF
NA | 13 | TRBJ1-1 | NA | TRBV29-1 | TGCAGCGTCGGGACCCCAGGGGACACTGAAGCTTTCTTT | CSVGTPGDTEAFF
NA | 13 | TRBJ1-5 | NA | TRBV2 | TGTGCCAGCAGCATAGAACGGGATCAGCCCCAGCATTTT | CASSIERDQPQHF
TRBD2 | 19 | TRBJ2-1 | NA | TRBV4-2 | TGTGCCAGCAGCCAAATGGTCGGGAGGGCCGCAATGGTCTACAATGAGCAGTTCTTC | CASSQMVGRAAMVYNEQFF
NA | 14 | TRBJ1-2 | NA | TRBV7-9 | TGTTCCAGCAGCTTGTTGCTGGGGGCAGGTGGCTACACCTTC | CSSSLLLGAGGYTF
NA | 15 | TRBJ1-5 | NA | TRBV6-1 | TGTGCCAGCAGCACAACAGGCTTTAGCAATCAGCCCCAGCATTTT | CASSTTGFSNQPQHF
NA | 12 | TRBJ2-7 | NA | TRBV6-6 | TGTGCCAGCAGTCCGACAGGCTACGAGCAGTACTTC | CASSPTGYEQYF
TRBD1 | 14 | TRBJ1-4 | NA | TRBV18 | TGTGCCAGCTCACCCACCCATCAAGACAGGGTATTGGTTTTT | CASSPTHQDRVLVF
TRBD1 | 15 | TRBJ2-1 | NA | TRBV5-4 | TGTGCCAGCAGCTCGAGACAGGGGGCGGTCAATGAGCAGTTCTTC | CASSSRQGAVNEQFF
NA | 14 | TRBJ1-4 | once | TRBV11-2 | TGTGCCAGCAGCTCGGTATGGGCCAATGAAAAACTGTTTTTT | CASSSVWANEKLFF
NA | 14 | TRBJ1-2 | NA | TRBV7-9 | TGTGCCAGCAGCTTAATGGAGGGGAGCTATGGCTACACCTTC | CASSLMEGSYGYTF
NA | 16 | TRBJ2-2 | NA | TRBV9 | TGTGCCAGCAGCGCCTCGGGGGACCTCACTCCGAGGGAGCTGTTTTTT | CASSASGDLTPRELFF
NA | 15 | TRBJ1-4 | once | TRBV5-1 | TGCGCCAGCAGCCCTGAGACAGTTCCTAATGAAAAACTGTTTTTT | CASSPETVPNEKLFF
NA | 11 | TRBJ1-2 | NA | TRBV29-1 | TGCAGCGTTTCGGACAGTTTTCCCCACACCTTC | CSVSDSFPHTF
TRBD1 | 15 | TRBJ1-1 | NA | TRBV4-1 | TGCGCCAGCGCTTTCCCGGGACAGGGGAACACTGAAGCTTTCTTT | CASAFPGQGNTEAFF
TRBD2 | 16 | TRBJ2-1 | NA | TRBV7-3 | TGTGCCAGCAGCTTAGACGGGACTAGCGGGAGCGATGAGCAGTTCTTC | CASSLDGTSGSDEQFF
TRBD2 | 16 | TRBJ2-5 | NA | TRBV7-9 | TGTGCCAGCAGCTTAGTGCTAGCGGGCCCCCAAGAGACCCAGTACTTC | CASSLVLAGPQETQYF
NA | 15 | TRBJ2-7 | NA | TRBV9 | TGTGCCAGCAGCGTAGCTGCAGAAAGCTCCTACGAGCAGTACTTC | CASSVAAESSYEQYF
TRBD2 | 14 | TRBJ2-7 | NA | TRBV2 | TGTGCCAGCAGTGGCCTAGCGGCTTCCTACGAGCAGTACTTC | CASSGLAASYEQYF
TRBD1 | 15 | TRBJ1-1 | NA | TRBV27 | TGTGCCAGCAGTTACAGGGGATCAGTAATGGCTGAAGCTTTCTTT | CASSYRGSVMAEAFF
TRBD2 | 16 | TRBJ2-2 | once | TRBV5-1 | TGCGCCAGCAGCCGCGACGGGACTAGCGAGGCCGGGGAGCTGTTTTTT | CASSRDGTSEAGELFF
TRBD2 | 16 | TRBJ2-1 | few | TRBV7-9 | TGTGCCAGCAGCTCCCGGGCCAGCGGGAGGACGAATGAGCAGTTCTTC | CASSSRASGRTNEQFF
NA | 14 | TRBJ1-1 | NA | TRBV19 | TGTGCCAGTAGTGCTCGGGAGTTAAACACTGAAGCTTTCTTT | CASSARELNTEAFF
TRBD1 | 16 | TRBJ2-4 | NA | TRBV5-1 | TGCGCCAGCAGCGCAGGACAGGGTTTGACCAAAAACATTCAGTACTTC | CASSAGQGLTKNIQYF
NA | 17 | TRBJ2-2 | NA | TRBV7-9 | TGTGCCAGCAGCTTAGCGCTGGCGGGAACGAACACCGGGGAGCTGTTTTTT | CASSLALAGTNTGELFF
TRBD2 | 18 | TRBJ2-7 | once | TRBV10-3 | TGTGCCATCAGTGAGCCCATCGGGTTAGCGGGGCGCTCCTACGAGCAGTACTTC | CAISEPIGLAGRSYEQYF
TRBD2 | 14 | TRBJ2-5 | NA | TRBV5-1 | TGCGCCAGCAGGCCCCAGACTAGCGGAGAGACCCAGTACTTC | CASRPQTSGETQYF
TRBD2 | 15 | TRBJ2-2 | NA | TRBV7-6 | TGTGCCAGCAGCAGTCGTAGCGGGACCTCCGGGGAGCTGTTTTTT | CASSSRSGTSGELFF
NA | 17 | TRBJ2-2 | few | TRBV4-1 | TGCGCCAGCAGCCAAGTGTACTACCGGGAGTCCACCGGGGAGCTGTTTTTT | CASSQVYYRESTGELFF
NA | 11 | TRBJ1-1 | many | TRBV6-1 | TGTGCCAGCACCATGAACACTGAAGCTTTCTTT | CASTMNTEAFF